Each of the 20 T cell receptor beta chains below was sequenced from the same sample in a study of Ad26.COV2.S vaccination and SARS-CoV-2 variants. The treatment: some 19 received Ad26.COV2.S at low or high dose, single or two shots; a few received placebo; per-sample allocation not given. The investigators took samples on day 63 after the first vaccine or placebo injection. Sequenced by immunoSEQ multiplex PCR; TCRdb stores in-frame clones only, minus some. This sample has hundreds of thousands of clones, with about 89% found just once. This specimen was peripheral blood, taken in a trial of Ad26.COV2.S vaccine versus placebo. The receptor source for this set is a person aged 18-65 years who received the Ad26.COV2.S COVID-19 vaccine or a placebo.

The chain couples TRBV5-4 to TRBJ2-1; 8 nucleotides agree with TRBD2. Germline V gene sequence: CDR1 SGHNT, CDR2 YYREEE (reference sequence). J gave up 6 bases and V 4 bases, and 9 bases lay outside the gene matches. The CDR3 totals 15 residues. The CDR3 DNA sequence: TGTGCCAGCAGCCCGTGGCGGGGGGCCCTCAATGAGCAGTTCTTC. Amino acids: CASSPWRGALNEQFF. Full variable domain (missing parts from reference TRBV5-4 and TRBJ2-1): ETGVTQSPTHLIKTRGQQVTLRCSSQSGHNTVSWYQQALGQGPQFIFQYYREEENGRGNFPPRFSGLQFPNYSSELNVNALELDDSALYLCASSPWRGALNEQFFGPGTRLTVL.

This clone was detected only a few times. This chain links TRBV7-3 with TRBJ1-2; 7 bases fit TRBD1. Germline V gene sequence: CDR1 SGHTA, CDR2 FQGTGA. V lost 1 base and J lost 4; bases outside the gene matches: 12. This CDR3 comprises 17 residues. The CDR3 is CASSLRQGLGVTYGYTF. CDR3 DNA: TGTGCCAGCAGCTTAAGACAGGGTCTAGGGGTTACCTATGGCTACACCTTC.

The chain links TRBV6-5 to TRBJ1-5; 9 bases agree with TRBD1. Germline V gene data show CDR1 as MNHEY and CDR2 as SVGAGI. V lost 2 bases and J lost 6; bases outside the gene matches: 2. The CDR3 totals 14 residues. The CDR3 reads CASSYTQGAQPQHF. The CDR3 nucleotides read TGTGCCAGCAGTTACACACAGGGGGCTCAGCCCCAGCATTTT.

The chain couples TRBV29-1 to TRBJ1-2; D is uncertain. Between the trimmed V and J ends, which lost 3 bases and 0 bases, there was a span of 11 bases. Germline V gene data show CDR1 as SQVTM and CDR2 as ANQGSEA. The CDR3 consists of 14 residues. The DNA of the CDR3 is TGCAGCGTTGATGCGGATATAGCTAACTATGGCTACACCTTC. Its protein product is CSVDADIANYGYTF.

CDR3 in amino acids: CASTIGGHEQFF. The CDR3 DNA follows: TGTGCCAGCACCATTGGGGGCCATGAGCAGTTCTTC. V gene TRBV12-3 or TRBV12-4 combines with J gene TRBJ2-1; a weak D match, TRBD1 (6 bases). V was pared by 7 bases and J by 8 bases, with 12 bases between. This CDR3 is 12 amino acids long.

The genes are TRBV4-2 and TRBJ1-5; no reliable D call. The CDR3 length is 15 residues. The germline V gene has CDR1 LGHNA and CDR2 YNFKEQ. V lost 0 bases and J 3 bases, leaving 9 bases between the germline ends. This CDR3 is CASSQEPQSNQPQHF. The CDR3 coding sequence is TGTGCCAGCAGCCAAGAACCACAGTCCAATCAGCCCCAGCATTTT.

This clone was seen once. The chain's CDR3 is CASRKTSDSSYEQYF. In nucleotides, the CDR3 is TGTGCCAGCAGGAAGACTAGCGATAGCTCCTACGAGCAGTACTTC. The genes are TRBV3-1 (or the pseudogene TRBV3-2) and TRBJ2-7; TRBD2 agrees at 8 bases. CDR1 LGHDT and CDR2 YNNKEL come from the germline V gene (reference sequence). After removal of 6 bases from V and 0 bases from J, the junction contained 7 bases not matched to a gene. The CDR3 runs 15 residues.

The chain recombines TRBV29-1 with TRBJ1-2; D call uncertain. Looked up from germline, CDR1 is SQVTM and CDR2 is ANQGSEA. This CDR3 is 12 amino acids long. Trimming shortened V by 4 bases and J by 7 bases, and 13 bases separated the two germline ends. The CDR3, as DNA: TGCAGCGTTGTGGGCAGTCACCGTGGCTACACCTTC. This translates into CSVVGSHRGYTF.

The sample holds a few counts of this clone. The J gene is TRBJ2-7, the V gene TRBV5-6; a possible D gene is TRBD2 (5 bases). Trimming took off 5 bases at V and 0 bases at J, with 9 bases between the two ends. Germline V gene lookup returns CDR1 SGHDT and CDR2 YYEEEE. This CDR3 has 13 amino acids. This CDR3 reads CASRFRGSYEQYF. In DNA form, the CDR3 reads TGTGCCAGCAGATTCCGGGGCTCCTACGAGCAGTACTTC.

The chain recombines TRBV2 with TRBJ2-1; 10 bases fit TRBD1. V shed 7 bases, J shed 6 bases, and the junction held 6 bases outside the gene matches. This CDR3 has 14 residues. Germline assignment: CDR1 SNHLY and CDR2 FYNNEI. This CDR3 reads CASTGTGAINEQFF. The CDR3 nucleotides are TGTGCCAGCACCGGGACAGGGGCCATCAATGAGCAGTTCTTC.

The J gene is TRBJ2-1, the V gene TRBV12-3 or TRBV12-4; 7 bases line up with TRBD2. The CDR3 runs to 13 residues. The junction had 7 bases not matched to a gene; V was cut back by 8 bases and J by 6 bases. Written as DNA, the CDR3 is TGTGCCAGCCACCTGGGACTAAGCAATGAGCAGTTCTTC. This gives the protein CASHLGLSNEQFF.

The chain carries TRBV6-5 and TRBJ1-1; D perhaps matches TRBD1 (6 bases). The V gene's germline CDR1 is MNHEY and CDR2 SVGAGI. The V gene lost 0 bases and the J gene lost 7 bases, with 9 bases spanning the gap. The length of the CDR3 is 13 residues. CDR3 loop: CASSYSLQGEAFF. The CDR3 DNA follows: TGTGCCAGCAGTTACTCCCTACAGGGTGAAGCTTTCTTT.

The V call is TRBV30, the J call TRBJ2-3, with 10 bases lining up with TRBD2. The CDR3 runs 13 residues. CDR1 is GTSNPN, CDR2 SVGIG, per germline (reference sequence). With 1 base clipped from V and 13 bases from J, the junction kept 8 bases outside the gene matches. The CDR3 DNA follows: TGTGCCTGGAGTGCCCCGGGACTAGCGACCGAGTATTTT. This translates into CAWSAPGLATEYF. The full variable domain, with the rest looked up from reference TRBV30 and TRBJ2-3, is SQTIHQWPATLVQPVGSPLSLECTVEGTSNPNLYWYRQAAGRGLQLLFYSVGIGQISSEVPQNLSASRPQDRQFILSSKKLLLSDSGFYLCAWSAPGLATEYFGPGTRLTVL.

As for this clone: This same CDR3 is encoded by further DNA sequences in the sample. The chain has TRBV7-9 and TRBJ1-1; D may be TRBD1 (5 bases). Trimming shortened V by 3 bases and J by 5 bases, and 10 bases separated the two germline ends. Germline assignment: CDR1 SEHNR and CDR2 FQNEAQ (reference sequence). The CDR3 totals 13 residues. CDR3 DNA: TGTGCCAGCAGCTTGTCGGCAGGGACTGAAGCTTTCTTT. Protein product: CASSLSAGTEAFF.

This clone was seen once. Other DNA sequences in the sample encode the same CDR3. CDR3 sequence (DNA): TGCGCCAGCAGCTTGGGGACCTCGGGGAGCTACGAGCAGTACTTC. As protein: CASSLGTSGSYEQYF. This chain uses TRBV5-1 with TRBJ2-7, with D possibly being TRBD2 (5 bases). CDR3 length: 15 amino acids. Per germline, CDR1 SGHRS and CDR2 YFSETQ. The germline V and J ends were trimmed by 0 bases and 3 bases, with 13 bases remaining between them.

The chain uses TRBV7-2 and TRBJ1-6, with D uncertain. The CDR3 runs 13 residues. CDR1 is SGHTA, CDR2 FQGNSA, per germline. V gave up 1 base and J gave up 9 bases, with 7 bases separating them. CDR3 DNA: TGTGCCAGCAGCTTAGAGGGTTCTTCACCCCTCCACTTT. Translated, it gives CASSLEGSSPLHF.

The V gene is TRBV14, the J gene TRBJ1-1; D call uncertain. This CDR3 is built from 15 residues. The V end lost 2 bases, the J end lost 1 base, and 11 bases lay between the germline ends. The germline V gene has CDR1 SGHDN and CDR2 FVKESK. The CDR3 DNA sequence: TGTGCCAGCAGCCAATTAGGGCACCCGAACACTGAAGCTTTCTTT. Amino acid sequence: CASSQLGHPNTEAFF.

In its sample, this clone was seen a few times. The chain's CDR3 is CASSLQGLPGTGSNTIYF. CDR3 in DNA: TGCGCCAGCAGCCTCCAAGGCCTGCCCGGGACAGGGTCCAACACCATATATTTT. The chain employs TRBV5-1 and TRBJ1-3, with TRBD1 matching over 9 bases. Germline lookup yields CDR1 SGHRS and CDR2 YFSETQ. Trimming removed 4 bases from V and 7 bases from J; junction bases left unmatched: 18. The CDR3 is 18 amino acids.

This chain uses TRBV6-5 with TRBJ2-7, with D possibly TRBD2 on 5 matching bases. Trimming took off 2 bases at V and 1 base at J, with 12 bases between the two ends. The CDR3 runs to 15 residues. Germline CDR1 is MNHEY and CDR2 is SVGAGI. The CDR3 sequence: CASSYVGSGSYEQYF. CDR3 bases: TGTGCCAGCAGTTACGTAGGGTCGGGGTCCTACGAGCAGTACTTC.

This rearrangement joins TRBV2 to TRBJ1-1; D is uncertain. The CDR3 is made up of 14 amino acids. Between the trimmed V and J ends, which lost 4 bases and 0 bases, there was a span of 9 bases. Germline-derived CDR1 and CDR2 are SNHLY and FYNNEI. The CDR3 loop is CASSVKRLNTEAFF. In nucleotides, the CDR3 is TGTGCCAGCAGTGTAAAACGGTTGAACACTGAAGCTTTCTTT. The full variable domain, its missing parts supplied by reference TRBV2 and TRBJ1-1, is EPEVTQTPSHQVTQMGQEVILRCVPISNHLYFYWYRQILGQKVEFLVSFYNNEISEKSEIFDDQFSVERPDGSNFTLKIRSTKLEDSAMYFCASSVKRLNTEAFFGQGTRLTVV.